Sequencing of this T cell receptor beta chain was carried out in a study of blood T cell repertoires in COVID-19. Looking at the study overall: The analysed material was cDNA or gDNA that came from T cells, B-cell-depleted T cells, or PBMCs.

Enrolled during active infection, Seattle patients were then followed longitudinally. This CDR3 region has 14 residues. V dropped 6 bases and J dropped 4 bases, with 16 bases sitting between them. Looked up from germline, CDR1 is KGHSH and CDR2 is LQKENI. Under the authors' procedure: The assay estimated nucleated cells by amplifying reference gene primers. Sequenced by immunoSEQ multiplex PCR; TCRdb stores in-frame clones only, minus some. V, J and clone size reflect that table, while D and trimming were determined from the DNA. The table records 250,000 to 350,000 clones, about 88% of them present only once.

The chain couples TRBV18 to TRBJ2-7, with D perhaps TRBD2 (5 bases). Sequencing was done on a sample of peripheral blood. This TCR was recovered from a human donor with COVID-19, enrolled during active disease. The donor label of this sample is uncertain. CDR3 sequence reads: CASSLSGFEYEQYF. The CDR3 nucleotides read TGTGCCAGCTCCCTTTCGGGGTTTGAATACGAGCAGTACTTC.